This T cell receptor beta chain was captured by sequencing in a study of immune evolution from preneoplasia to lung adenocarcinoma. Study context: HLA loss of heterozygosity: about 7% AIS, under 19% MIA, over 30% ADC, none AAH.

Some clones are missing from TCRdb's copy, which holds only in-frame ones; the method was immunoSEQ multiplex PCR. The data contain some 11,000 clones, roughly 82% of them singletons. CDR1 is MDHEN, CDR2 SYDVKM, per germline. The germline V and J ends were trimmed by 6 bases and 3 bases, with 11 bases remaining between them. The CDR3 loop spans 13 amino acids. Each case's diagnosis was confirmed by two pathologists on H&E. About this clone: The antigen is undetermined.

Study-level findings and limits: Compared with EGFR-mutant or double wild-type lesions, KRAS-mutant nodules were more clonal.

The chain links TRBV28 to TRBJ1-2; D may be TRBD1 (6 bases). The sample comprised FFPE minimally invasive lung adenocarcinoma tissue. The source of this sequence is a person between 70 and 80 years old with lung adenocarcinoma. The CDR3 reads CASSQGKDYGYTF. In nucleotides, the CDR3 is TGTGCCAGCAGCCAGGGGAAAGACTATGGCTACACCTTC.